These 28 T cell receptor beta chains were sequenced from one sample in a study of cytomegalovirus exposure and HLA in healthy donors. With 60 Vbeta and 13 Jbeta primers, the PCR was carried out. Generated by immunoSEQ multiplex PCR, the TCRdb table keeps only in-frame clones and is missing some. The sample has roughly 89,000 clones; around 81% are singletons. The sequenced sample was PBMCs. Receptors were obtained from a man younger than 30 in good health and CMV-seronegative.

This clone was seen a single time. The gene calls are TRBV19 and TRBJ2-3; possible D gene TRBD1, 6 bases. The germline CDR1 and CDR2 sequences are LNHDA and SQIVND (reference sequence). The CDR3 has 13 amino acids. Trimming cost V 8 bases and J 3 bases, with 12 bases left between them. CDR3 coding DNA: TGTGCCAGTGGGGCTACAGGGACAGATACGCAGTATTTT. Translation: CASGATGTDTQYF.

CDR3 nucleotide sequence: TGTGCCAGCAGCTTAGACAGGGGAACTGAAAAACTGTTTTTT. The encoded protein is CASSLDRGTEKLFF. The gene calls are TRBV7-9 and TRBJ1-4; 7 bases map to TRBD1. This CDR3 has 14 amino acids. The germline CDR1 and CDR2 sequences are SEHNR and FQNEAQ (reference sequence). V lost 1 base, J lost 7 bases, and 3 bases stayed unmatched.

This chain connects TRBV5-5 to TRBJ1-4; D perhaps matches TRBD1 (5 bases). Trimming left V 2 bases short and J 8 bases short, with 16 bases between. The CDR3 loop spans 15 amino acids. CDR1 SGHKS and CDR2 YYEKEE come from the germline V gene (reference sequence). CDR3: CASSFGTFRGEKLFF. The DNA of the CDR3 is TGTGCCAGCAGCTTTGGGACCTTCCGGGGGGAAAAACTGTTTTTT. Full variable domain (missing parts from reference TRBV5-5 and TRBJ1-4): DAGVTQSPTHLIKTRGQQVTLRCSPISGHKSVSWYQQVLGQGPQFIFQYYEKEERGRGNFPDRFSARQFPNYSSELNVNALLLGDSALYLCASSFGTFRGEKLFFGSGTQLSVL.

This clone is a singleton in its sample. The chain links TRBV19 to TRBJ1-6, with D perhaps TRBD1 (5 bases). V lost 3 bases, J lost 6 bases, and 9 bases lay in between. Germline V lookup: CDR1 LNHDA, CDR2 SQIVND (reference sequence). CDR3 size: 14 residues. The CDR3 loop is CASSIPDTNSPLHF. DNA for the CDR3: TGTGCCAGTAGTATCCCGGACACTAATTCACCCCTCCACTTT. The variable domain in full, with the rest retrieved from reference TRBV19 and TRBJ1-6, is DGGITQSPKYLFRKEGQNVTLSCEQNLNHDAMYWYRQDPGQGLRLIYYSQIVNDFQKGDIAEGYSVSREKKESFPLTVTSAQKNPTAFYLCASSIPDTNSPLHFGNGTRLTVT.

The rearrangement uses TRBV5-8 and TRBJ2-1; 11 positions match TRBD2. Germline V lookup: CDR1 SGHTS, CDR2 YDEGEE. V trimming: 1 base; J trimming: 8 bases; junction bases outside the gene matches: 14. The CDR3 runs to 18 residues. The CDR3 reads CASSLSVAGGPPFDEQFF. The CDR3 bases are TGTGCCAGCAGCTTGTCGGTAGCGGGGGGGCCTCCGTTTGATGAGCAGTTCTTC.

In DNA form, the CDR3 reads TGTGCCAGCAGTCTGACGGGGCTACTAGCGGGGGAAACGGATACGCAGTATTTT. Its protein is CASSLTGLLAGETDTQYF. The J gene is TRBJ2-3, the V gene TRBV2, with 11 nucleotides matching TRBD2. Trimming at V came to 5 bases and at J to 6 bases, leaving 16 bases not matched to a gene. Germline lookup yields CDR1 SNHLY and CDR2 FYNNEI. The CDR3 extends over 18 amino acids.

The rearrangement joins TRBV6-5 to TRBJ2-5; weak D call: TRBD1 (5 bases). This CDR3 is built from 10 residues. From germline, CDR1 is MNHEY and CDR2 SVGAGI. The V end lost 5 bases, the J end lost 12 bases, and 10 bases lay between the germline ends. CDR3 protein: CASSEQEKYF. The CDR3 region has the DNA TGTGCCAGCAGTGAACAGGAGAAGTACTTC.

The chain links TRBV7-9 to TRBJ1-2; D ambiguous. Trimming pared 1 base from V and 0 bases from J, leaving 12 bases between. The CDR3 contains 16 residues. Germline V gives CDR1 SEHNR, CDR2 FQNEAQ (reference sequence). The CDR3 nucleotides read TGTGCCAGCAGCTTAGAAATATTACATGCTAACTATGGCTACACCTTC. It specifies CASSLEILHANYGYTF.

This chain connects TRBV15 to TRBJ2-7; possible D gene TRBD2, 5 bases. CDR1 and CDR2 (germline): LNHNV, YYDKDF (reference sequence). The CDR3 has 17 amino acids. V shed 5 bases and J shed 3 bases, with 23 bases lying between them. CDR3 residues: CATSDIGRSHAGYEQYF. The CDR3 DNA reads as TGTGCCACCAGCGACATAGGGAGAAGTCACGCAGGCTACGAGCAGTACTTC.

This clone was picked up a small number of times. This chain joins TRBV2 and TRBJ2-1, with 12 bases identical to TRBD2. Germline CDR1 and CDR2: SNHLY and FYNNEI. The CDR3 runs 16 residues. The V and J ends lost 4 bases and 9 bases, in that order; junction bases with no gene match: 10. The CDR3 spells CASSARMTSGGGEQFF. CDR3 DNA: TGTGCCAGCAGTGCTCGCATGACTAGCGGGGGAGGTGAGCAGTTCTTC.

The table lists this clone with a count of one. J is TRBJ1-5 and V is TRBV6-1; TRBD1 is a possible D gene (6 bases). The germline V gene has CDR1 MNHNS and CDR2 SASEGT. Trimming took 5 bases from V and 4 from J, leaving 15 bases between them. The CDR3 runs 15 residues. Here the CDR3 reads CASSRNDRRNQPQHF. CDR3 coding DNA: TGTGCCAGCAGTAGAAACGACAGGAGAAATCAGCCCCAGCATTTT.

The chain joins TRBV15 to TRBJ1-5; no definite D call. The CDR3 spans 17 residues. V lost 0 bases and J lost 0, with 12 bases in between. Per the germline V gene, CDR1 is LNHNV and CDR2 is YYDKDF (reference sequence). CDR3 nucleotide sequence: TGTGCCACCAGCAGAGATGGGAGAGACTATAGCAATCAGCCCCAGCATTTT. It encodes CATSRDGRDYSNQPQHF.

CDR3 residues: CASSSRQGPGELFF. CDR3 nucleotides: TGTGCCAGCAGCTCCCGACAGGGCCCCGGGGAGCTGTTTTTT. This chain connects TRBV11-3 to TRBJ2-2; TRBD1 aligns across 7 bases. CDR1 and CDR2 from the germline V gene are SGHNT and YENEEA. There are 14 residues in the CDR3. Losses at the gene ends were 4 bases for V and 6 bases for J; bases not matched to a gene: 5.

The CDR3 DNA sequence: TGTGCCAGCAACCTAGCCGGCTACGAGCAGTACTTC. This encodes CASNLAGYEQYF. The chain has TRBV5-5 and TRBJ2-7, with D tentatively TRBD2 (5 bases). Germline CDR1 and CDR2: SGHKS and YYEKEE (reference sequence). V was cut by 6 bases and J by 3 bases, with 10 bases left in between. The CDR3 is 12 amino acids.

This sequence joins TRBV6-1 and TRBJ2-5; D might be TRBD2 (7 bases). V lost 1 base and J 2 bases, leaving 11 bases between the germline ends. In germline, CDR1 is MNHNS, CDR2 SASEGT. The length of the CDR3 is 15 residues. DNA of the CDR3: TGTGCCAGCAGTGAAGTCGGGGGGCAGCAAGAGACCCAGTACTTC. Protein: CASSEVGGQQETQYF.

The chain joins TRBV7-6 to TRBJ1-1; 9 nucleotides align to TRBD1. Germline V gene sequence: CDR1 SGHVS, CDR2 FNYEAQ. Losses at the gene ends were 5 bases for V and 1 base for J; bases not matched to a gene: 2. This CDR3 has 14 amino acids. CDR3 in amino acids: CASSEQGANTEAFF. CDR3 coding DNA: TGTGCCAGCAGCGAACAGGGGGCGAACACTGAAGCTTTCTTT.

This CDR3 is CASSSKRTGTGAEKLFF. CDR3 DNA sequence: TGTGCCAGCAGCTCCAAACGAACGGGGACAGGGGCTGAAAAACTGTTTTTT. V usage is TRBV5-4 and J usage is TRBJ1-4, with TRBD1 matching 10 bases. Germline V CDR1 and CDR2: SGHNT, YYREEE (reference sequence). With V trimmed by 3 bases and J by 7 bases, 12 bases remained unmatched. This CDR3 is 17 amino acids long.

Written as DNA, the CDR3 is TGTGCCAGCAGTTTATCGCAAGGGACTGTGAATTATGGCTACACCTTC. It yields the protein CASSLSQGTVNYGYTF. V and J are TRBV27 and TRBJ1-2, with D possibly being TRBD1 (5 bases). The ends were cut back, 0 bases at V and 5 bases at J, with 16 bases in the middle. Looked up from germline, CDR1 is MNHEY and CDR2 is SMNVEV (reference sequence). This CDR3 comprises 16 residues.

This sequence joins TRBV2 and TRBJ2-5; D is unresolved. The V gene lost 1 base and the J gene lost 4 bases, with 4 bases spanning the gap. CDR1 and CDR2 from the germline V gene are SNHLY and FYNNEI. The CDR3 extends over 12 amino acids. The CDR3 sequence: CASSEGGETQYF. The CDR3 nucleotides are TGTGCCAGCAGTGAAGGAGGAGAGACCCAGTACTTC.

The chain couples TRBV9 to TRBJ1-6; possibly TRBD1 for D (6 bases). Germline assignment: CDR1 SGDLS and CDR2 YYNGEE. This CDR3 has 15 amino acids. Trimming removed 3 bases from V and 10 bases from J, with 17 bases in between. The CDR3 region has the DNA TGTGCCAGCAGCGCCAGAGGGGGAGCTCGATCACCCCTCCACTTT. Its protein is CASSARGGARSPLHF.

This chain connects TRBV5-1 to TRBJ2-7; D remains ambiguous. V was cut by 0 bases and J by 3 bases, with 4 bases left in between. The length of the CDR3 is 12 residues. Germline CDR1 is SGHRS and CDR2 is YFSETQ. CDR3 coding DNA: TGCGCCAGCAGCTTGGGGCTCTACGAGCAGTACTTC. Translating it yields CASSLGLYEQYF.

This rearrangement joins TRBV7-9 to TRBJ2-7; TRBD1 matches 10 bases. The CDR3 sequence is 15 residues long. The V and J ends lost 4 bases and 7 bases, in that order; junction bases with no gene match: 10. Per the germline V gene, CDR1 is SEHNR and CDR2 is FQNEAQ (reference sequence). The CDR3 loop is CASSWARDRGAEQYF. CDR3 coding DNA: TGTGCCAGCAGCTGGGCAAGGGACAGGGGTGCGGAGCAGTACTTC.

This chain links TRBV5-1 with TRBJ1-2; D might be TRBD1 (6 bases). V shed 5 bases and J shed 3 bases, with 14 bases lying between them. Germline CDR1 reads SGHRS; CDR2 reads YFSETQ. The CDR3 covers 14 residues. CDR3 loop: CASRSGGLDYGYTF. The CDR3 coding sequence is TGCGCCAGCAGGTCGGGGGGCCTAGACTATGGCTACACCTTC.

The J gene is TRBJ2-5, the V gene TRBV14, with TRBD1 as a possible D gene (6 bases). Trimming removed 0 bases from V and 8 bases from J, with 13 bases in between. Germline V gene sequence: CDR1 SGHDN, CDR2 FVKESK. The CDR3 is 14 residues long. As DNA, the CDR3 is TGTGCCAGCAGCCAAGATTGGGGGCAGCAAACCCAGTACTTC. Its translation is CASSQDWGQQTQYF. Together with reference TRBV14 and TRBJ2-5, the CDR3 gives the full variable domain: EAGVTQFPSHSVIEKGQTVTLRCDPISGHDNLYWYRRVMGKEIKFLLHFVKESKQDESGMPNNRFLAERTGGTYSTLKVQPAELEDSGVYFCASSQDWGQQTQYFGPGTRLLVL.

The chain joins TRBV7-9 to TRBJ2-5; D might be TRBD2 (6 bases). The V gene's germline CDR1 is SEHNR and CDR2 FQNEAQ (reference sequence). Deletions cut 1 base from V and 1 base from J, with 10 bases between. The CDR3 has 15 residues. CDR3 residues: CASSLVSGPQETQYF. CDR3 coding DNA: TGTGCCAGCAGCTTAGTAAGCGGGCCCCAAGAGACCCAGTACTTC.

This chain connects TRBV19 to TRBJ1-1; TRBD1 might be the D (5 bases). CDR1 and CDR2 from the germline V gene are LNHDA and SQIVND (reference sequence). The CDR3 is 14 amino acids. V shed 4 bases and J shed 1 base, with 10 bases lying between them. The CDR3 loop is CASSTGWGNTEAFF. The CDR3 DNA reads as TGTGCCAGTAGTACAGGGTGGGGGAACACTGAAGCTTTCTTT. Supplemented by reference TRBV19 and TRBJ1-1, the full variable domain reads DGGITQSPKYLFRKEGQNVTLSCEQNLNHDAMYWYRQDPGQGLRLIYYSQIVNDFQKGDIAEGYSVSREKKESFPLTVTSAQKNPTAFYLCASSTGWGNTEAFFGQGTRLTVV.

This clone came up a few times. The genes are TRBV5-4 and TRBJ2-1, with 10 bases lining up with TRBD2. Germline values: CDR1 SGHNT, CDR2 YYREEE (reference sequence). Trimming took 0 bases from V and 6 from J; bases not matched to a gene: 12. The CDR3 is 18 residues long. The DNA for the CDR3 is TGTGCCAGCAGCTTGGGCAGTAGCGGGGGGCCAGGTGTCAATGAGCAGTTCTTC. Amino acids: CASSLGSSGGPGVNEQFF.

The CDR3 loop reads CASKEQGSSVNYGYTF. The CDR3 DNA reads TGTGCCAGTAAGGAACAGGGAAGTTCGGTTAACTATGGCTACACCTTC. The V call is TRBV19, the J call TRBJ1-2, with a possible D match to TRBD1 (6 bases). Between the trimmed V and J ends, which lost 7 bases and 1 base, there was a span of 19 bases. The CDR3 contains 16 residues. Per germline, CDR1 LNHDA and CDR2 SQIVND (reference sequence).